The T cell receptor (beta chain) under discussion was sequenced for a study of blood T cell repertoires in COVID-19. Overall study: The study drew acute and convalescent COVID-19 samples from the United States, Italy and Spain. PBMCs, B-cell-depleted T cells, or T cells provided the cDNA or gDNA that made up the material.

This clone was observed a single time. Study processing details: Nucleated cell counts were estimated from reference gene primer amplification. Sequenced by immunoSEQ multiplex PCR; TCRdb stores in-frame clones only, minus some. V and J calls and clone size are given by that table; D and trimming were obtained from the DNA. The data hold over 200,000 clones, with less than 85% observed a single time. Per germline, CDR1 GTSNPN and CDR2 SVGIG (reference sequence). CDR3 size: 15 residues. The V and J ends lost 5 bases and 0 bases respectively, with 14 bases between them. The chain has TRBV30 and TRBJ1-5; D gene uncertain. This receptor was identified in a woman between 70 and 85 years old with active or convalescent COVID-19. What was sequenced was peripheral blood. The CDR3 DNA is TGTGCCTGGGGCGCAGACACTTTTAGCAATCAGCCCCAGCATTTT. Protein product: CAWGADTFSNQPQHF. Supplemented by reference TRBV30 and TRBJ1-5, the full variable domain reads SQTIHQWPATLVQPVGSPLSLECTVEGTSNPNLYWYRQAAGRGLQLLFYSVGIGQISSEVPQNLSASRPQDRQFILSSKKLLLSDSGFYLCAWGADTFSNQPQHFGDGTRLSIL.